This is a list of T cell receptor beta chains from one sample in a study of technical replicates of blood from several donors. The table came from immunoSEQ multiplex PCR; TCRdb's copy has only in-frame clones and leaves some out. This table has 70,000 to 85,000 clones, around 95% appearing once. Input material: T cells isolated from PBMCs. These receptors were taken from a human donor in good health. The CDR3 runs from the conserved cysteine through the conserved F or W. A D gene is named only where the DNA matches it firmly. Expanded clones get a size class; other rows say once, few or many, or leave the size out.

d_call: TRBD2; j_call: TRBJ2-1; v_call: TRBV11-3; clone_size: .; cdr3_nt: TGTGCCAGCAGCACTAGCGGCAATGAGCAGTTCTTC; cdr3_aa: CASSTSGNEQFF
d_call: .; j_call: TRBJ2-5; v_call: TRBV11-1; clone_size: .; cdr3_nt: TGTGCCAGCAGCCCCCCTGGAGGGGACGATTCGGAGACCCAGTACTTC; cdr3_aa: CASSPPGGDDSETQYF
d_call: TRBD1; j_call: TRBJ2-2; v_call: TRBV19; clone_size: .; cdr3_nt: TGTGCCAGTATAGGACAGGCTTACACCGGGGAGCTGTTTTTT; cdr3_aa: CASIGQAYTGELFF
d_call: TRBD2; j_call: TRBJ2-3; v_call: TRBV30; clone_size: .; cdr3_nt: TGTGCCTTACAGCGGGGGGGCGAAGATACGCAGTATTTT; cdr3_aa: CALQRGGEDTQYF
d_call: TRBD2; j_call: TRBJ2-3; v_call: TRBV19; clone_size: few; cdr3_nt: TGTGCCAGTCGGGGACTAGCGAGTGATACGCAGTATTTT; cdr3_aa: CASRGLASDTQYF
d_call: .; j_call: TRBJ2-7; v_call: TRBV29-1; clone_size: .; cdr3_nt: TGCAGCGTGTGGGACACCTCGGATTACGAGCAGTACTTC; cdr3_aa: CSVWDTSDYEQYF
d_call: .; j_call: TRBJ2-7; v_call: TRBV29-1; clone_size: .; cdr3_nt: TGCAGCGTTCAAACAGCTTACGATGAGCAGTACTTC; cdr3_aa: CSVQTAYDEQYF
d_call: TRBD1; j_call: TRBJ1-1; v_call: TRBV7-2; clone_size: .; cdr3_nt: TGTGCCAGCAGCTCCAGACAGGGGGGAAACACTGAAGCTTTCTTT; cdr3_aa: CASSSRQGGNTEAFF
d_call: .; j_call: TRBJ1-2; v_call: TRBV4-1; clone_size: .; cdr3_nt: TGCGCCAGCAGCCCAGTCGGCGGGAAACGTAACTATGGCTACACCTTC; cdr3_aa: CASSPVGGKRNYGYTF
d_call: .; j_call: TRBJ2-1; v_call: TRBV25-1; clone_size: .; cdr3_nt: TGTGCCAGCAGTCTCGCGGTATACAATGAGCAGTTCTTC; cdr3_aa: CASSLAVYNEQFF
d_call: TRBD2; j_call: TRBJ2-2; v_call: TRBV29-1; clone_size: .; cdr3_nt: TGCAGCGTTGATACGGCGGGAGTGGCCGGGGAGCTGTTTTTT; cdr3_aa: CSVDTAGVAGELFF
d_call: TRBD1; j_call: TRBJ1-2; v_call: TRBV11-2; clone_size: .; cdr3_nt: TGTGCCAGCAGCCACCCGACAGGGGACTATGGCTACACCTTC; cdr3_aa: CASSHPTGDYGYTF
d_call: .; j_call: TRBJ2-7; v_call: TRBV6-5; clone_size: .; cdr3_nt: TGTGCCAGCCAGGGCTCAAACTACGAGCAGTACTTC; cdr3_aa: CASQGSNYEQYF
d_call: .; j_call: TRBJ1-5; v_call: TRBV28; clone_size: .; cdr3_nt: TGTGCCAGCAGTTTCTCGGCAGGGTCGGGGCCCCAGCATTTT; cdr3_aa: CASSFSAGSGPQHF
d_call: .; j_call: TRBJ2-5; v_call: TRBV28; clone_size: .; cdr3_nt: TGTGCCAGCATTAGACAGGGGAGGGAAGAGACCCAGTACTTC; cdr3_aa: CASIRQGREETQYF
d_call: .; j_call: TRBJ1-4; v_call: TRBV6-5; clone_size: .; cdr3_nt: TGTGCCAGCAGGTCGGGGGGCTCTGTCGAAAAACTGTTTTTT; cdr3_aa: CASRSGGSVEKLFF
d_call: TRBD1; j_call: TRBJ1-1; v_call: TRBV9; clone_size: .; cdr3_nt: TGTGCCAGCAGCGTCGGACAGGGTCATGAAGCTTTCTTT; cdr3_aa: CASSVGQGHEAFF
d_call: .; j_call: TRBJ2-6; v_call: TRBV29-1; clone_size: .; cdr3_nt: TGCAGCGCTAGACCCGAGTCTGGGGCCAACGTCCTGACTTTC; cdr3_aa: CSARPESGANVLTF
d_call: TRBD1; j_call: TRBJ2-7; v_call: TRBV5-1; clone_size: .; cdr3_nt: TGCGCCAGCAGCCAAGGACAGGGGCGGTCTTACGAGCAGTACTTC; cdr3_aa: CASSQGQGRSYEQYF
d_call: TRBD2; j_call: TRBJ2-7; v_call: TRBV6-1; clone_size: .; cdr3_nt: TGTGCCAGCAGTGAGCGGGGGGCCTCCTACGAGCAGTACTTC; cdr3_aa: CASSERGASYEQYF
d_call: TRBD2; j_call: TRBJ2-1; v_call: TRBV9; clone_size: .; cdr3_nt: TGTGCCAGCAGCGTAGAAGGACTAGCGGCTCCCAAAAACAATGAGCAGTTCTTC; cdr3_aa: CASSVEGLAAPKNNEQFF
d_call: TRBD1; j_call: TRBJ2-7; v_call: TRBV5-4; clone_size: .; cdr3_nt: TGTGCCAGCAGCTTGAGGGGGCCGACCTACGAGCAGTACTTC; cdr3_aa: CASSLRGPTYEQYF
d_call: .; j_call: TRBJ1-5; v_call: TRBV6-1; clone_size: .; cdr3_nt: TGTGCCAGCAGTGAAGAGGGGGATCAGCCCCAGCATTTT; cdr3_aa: CASSEEGDQPQHF
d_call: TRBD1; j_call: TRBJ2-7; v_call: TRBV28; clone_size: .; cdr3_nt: TGTGCCAGCACTCATCCGGACAGGGGAAACAACGAGCAGTACTTC; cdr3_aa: CASTHPDRGNNEQYF
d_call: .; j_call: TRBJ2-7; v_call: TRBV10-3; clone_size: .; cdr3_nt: TGTGCCATCAGCAGGGAGGCCTACGAGCAGTACTTC; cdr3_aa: CAISREAYEQYF
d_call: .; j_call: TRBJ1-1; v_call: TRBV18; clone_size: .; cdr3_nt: TGTGCCAGCTCACACAAAAGCGATTGGAACACTGAAGCTTTCTTT; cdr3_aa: CASSHKSDWNTEAFF
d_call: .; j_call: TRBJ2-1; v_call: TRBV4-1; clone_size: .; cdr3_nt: TGCGCCAGCAGCCAAGAAGGGGGTGAGCAGTTCTTC; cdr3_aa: CASSQEGGEQFF
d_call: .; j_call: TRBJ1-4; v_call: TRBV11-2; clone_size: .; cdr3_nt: TGTGCCAGCAGCTTAGGTTACCAGGGGAATGAAAAACTGTTTTTT; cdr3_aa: CASSLGYQGNEKLFF
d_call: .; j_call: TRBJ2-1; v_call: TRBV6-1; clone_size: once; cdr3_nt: TGTGCCAGCGGGTTAAATAGCCTCTTC; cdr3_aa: CASGLNSLF
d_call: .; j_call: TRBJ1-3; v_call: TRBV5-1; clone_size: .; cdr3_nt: TGCGCCAGCAGCCTAGGACAGGGAAACACCATATATTTT; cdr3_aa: CASSLGQGNTIYF
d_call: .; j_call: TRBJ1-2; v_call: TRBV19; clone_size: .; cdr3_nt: TGTGCCAGTAGTATCGAGACAGGAGTGACTTATGGCTACACCTTC; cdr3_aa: CASSIETGVTYGYTF
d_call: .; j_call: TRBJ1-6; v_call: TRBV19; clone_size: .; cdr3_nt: TGTGCCAGTAACCCCCAGGGTGGAGGGTGGTATTCACCCCTCCACTTT; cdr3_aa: CASNPQGGGWYSPLHF
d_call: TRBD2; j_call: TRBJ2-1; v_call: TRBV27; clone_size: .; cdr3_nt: TGTGCCAGCAGTTTCGCGGGACTAGCCTACAATGAGCAGTTCTTC; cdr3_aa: CASSFAGLAYNEQFF
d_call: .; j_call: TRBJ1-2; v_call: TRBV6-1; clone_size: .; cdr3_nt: TGTGCCAGCGGGACATCTGAAGGCTACACCTTC; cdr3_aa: CASGTSEGYTF
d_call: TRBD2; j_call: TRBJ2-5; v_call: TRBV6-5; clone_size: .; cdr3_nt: TGTGCCAGCCAAAGAGGCGGCGGGGGGCAAGAGACCCAGTACTTC; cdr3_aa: CASQRGGGGQETQYF
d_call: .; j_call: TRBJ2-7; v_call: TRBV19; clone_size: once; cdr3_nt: TGTGCCAGTAGTAACAGGGTTAACTACGAGCAGTACTTC; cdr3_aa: CASSNRVNYEQYF
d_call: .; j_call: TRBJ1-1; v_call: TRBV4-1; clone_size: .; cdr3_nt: TGCGCCAGCAGCCGATACAGGGTCCCCGACACTGAAGCTTTCTTT; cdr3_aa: CASSRYRVPDTEAFF
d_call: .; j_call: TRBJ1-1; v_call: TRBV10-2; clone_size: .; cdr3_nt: TGCGCCAGCAGTGCTGTAGGCACGGAGGCCGGGGGCACTGAAGCTTTCTTT; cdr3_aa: CASSAVGTEAGGTEAFF
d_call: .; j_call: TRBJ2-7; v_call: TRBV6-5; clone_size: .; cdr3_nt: TGTGCCAGCAGTTCCGGATGGGAGAAATACGAGCAGTACTTC; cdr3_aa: CASSSGWEKYEQYF
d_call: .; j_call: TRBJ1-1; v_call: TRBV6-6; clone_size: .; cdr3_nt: TGTGCCAGCAGTTACGGGCAGAACAGGGTTTGGACTGAAGCTTTCTTT; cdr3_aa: CASSYGQNRVWTEAFF